This TCR beta chain was retrieved from a study of identifying expanded T cells in peripheral blood. This CDR3 spans 15 amino acids. Between the trimmed V and J ends, which lost 2 bases and 0 bases, there was a span of 10 bases. Germline loops: CDR1 SGDLS, CDR2 YYNGEE. Healthy donors had no documented immune events, such as infections, while sampled. The study's findings and limits: Approximately 2-week clone count variance significantly increased as total template count grew. Approximately 1.2 clones differed between technical replicates, versus around 15 and 19 over time.

As for this clone: What it recognizes is unknown.

Repertoires were generated with immunoSEQ multiplex PCR, while TCRdb's copy carries only in-frame clones and drops some. Here the sample spans tens of thousands of clones, more than 70% being singletons. This TCR came from a person aged 18 to 75 in good health. The chain joins TRBV9 to TRBJ2-3; D is possibly TRBD1 (6 bases). Input material: blood. The CDR3 protein is CASSVGQPSTDTQYF. For the CDR3, the DNA is TGTGCCAGCAGCGTCGGACAGCCTAGCACAGATACGCAGTATTTT.